The clone carrying this TCR beta chain was recorded many times. This sample stems from a study of T cells in Graves' hyperthyroidism and ophthalmopathy. Diagnosis of hyperthyroidism was new in patients aged 18 to 65, and its duration was under 2 months. The diagnostic basis comprised clinical symptoms, serum thyroxine and TRAb, thyroid ultrasound and orbital computed tomography. The blood sample predates any ophthalmopathy symptoms, coming from first hyperthyroidism diagnosis. Cells are PBMCs isolated from about 10 ml of fresh blood. The germline V gene encodes CDR1 LGHNT and CDR2 FRNRAP. The ends were cut back, 6 bases at V and 0 bases at J, with 14 bases in the middle. The CDR3 length is 16 residues. Amplification of TCR beta CDR3 regions was performed using RNA transcripts as template. HTBI primers drove first-round RT-PCR of the TCR CDR3. TCRdb reprocessed the multiplex PCR reads with MiXCR, giving one entry per CDR3 protein. The sample consists of 600,000 to 850,000 distinct CDR3 sequences, roughly a sixth of them appearing once.

The clonotype originates from a woman aged 50 to 60 with Graves' hyperthyroidism that later progressed to Graves' ophthalmopathy. This chain uses TRBV12-5 with TRBJ2-2; the D is unclear. Input material: blood. The DNA for the CDR3 is TGTGCTAGTGGCCCTCCAGACGCGGCGAACACCGGGGAGCTGTTTTTT. It encodes CASGPPDAANTGELFF. Combining the CDR3 with reference TRBV12-5 and TRBJ2-2 gives the whole variable domain DARVTQTPRHKVTEMGQEVTMRCQPILGHNTVFWYRQTMMQGLELLAYFRNRAPLDDSGMPKDRFSAEMPDATLATLKIQPSEPRDSAVYFCASGPPDAANTGELFFGEGSRLTVL.